This is a list of T cell receptor beta chains from one sample in a study of cytomegalovirus exposure and HLA in healthy donors. Produced via immunoSEQ multiplex PCR; TCRdb's table is partial and in-frame only. Of about 180,000 clones listed, over 80% were seen once; the top ten hold about 1.2%. The sample taken for sequencing was PBMCs. These receptors all come from a boy between 2 and 10 years old in good health and CMV-seronegative. CDR3s include the opening cysteine and the closing phenylalanine or tryptophan. The order of the fields is CDR3 protein, CDR3 DNA, clone size, J gene, V gene, D gene. A D gene is named only where the DNA matches it firmly. Only part of the rows carry a size: once, few, many, or a class if the clone is expanded.

CASSVGGTGYRDGYTF | TGTGCCAGCAGCGTAGGCGGGACAGGGTATAGGGATGGCTACACCTTC | . | TRBJ1-2 | TRBV9 | TRBD1
CASRAGTGNEGGYTF | TGTGCCAGCAGAGCTGGGACAGGGAATGAGGGTGGCTACACCTTC | . | TRBJ1-2 | TRBV6-4 | TRBD1
CASSQLGPDNYGYTF | TGCGCCAGCAGCCAACTGGGCCCAGATAACTATGGCTACACCTTC | . | TRBJ1-2 | TRBV4-3 | .
CASSYQRQTTDTQYF | TGTGCCAGCAGCTACCAGCGGCAAACCACAGATACGCAGTATTTT | . | TRBJ2-3 | TRBV13 | .
CASSQSGDRVPYEQYF | TGTGCCAGCAGCCAATCTGGGGACAGGGTCCCCTACGAGCAGTACTTC | . | TRBJ2-7 | TRBV16 | TRBD1
CASSLDGRFGEKLFF | TGTGCCAGCAGCTTAGATGGGAGGTTTGGGGAAAAACTGTTTTTT | . | TRBJ1-4 | TRBV7-2 | .
CASSYLATGDTQYF | TGTGCCAGCAGTTACTTGGCGACTGGAGATACGCAGTATTTT | . | TRBJ2-3 | TRBV6-6 | .
CASSLSRDLYEQYF | TGTGCCAGCAGTTTATCGCGGGACCTCTACGAGCAGTACTTC | . | TRBJ2-7 | TRBV28 | .
CASSTRTSGVKLAKNIQYF | TGTGCCAGTAGTACCCGGACTAGCGGGGTCAAACTAGCCAAAAACATTCAGTACTTC | . | TRBJ2-4 | TRBV19 | TRBD2
CASSVVTGGTEKLFF | TGTGCCAGCAGTGTTGTGACCGGGGGGACTGAAAAACTGTTTTTT | . | TRBJ1-4 | TRBV7-2 | .
CASSLAGGFLTSYNEQFF | TGTGCCAGCTCACTAGCGGGAGGCTTTCTTACTTCCTACAATGAGCAGTTCTTC | few | TRBJ2-1 | TRBV18 | TRBD2
CASSFQGTGELFF | TGCGCCAGCAGCTTCCAGGGGACCGGGGAGCTGTTTTTT | . | TRBJ2-2 | TRBV5-1 | .
CASSLVGTGSYNEQFF | TGTGCCAGCAGCTTAGTAGGGACAGGGTCCTACAATGAGCAGTTCTTC | few | TRBJ2-1 | TRBV11-2 | TRBD1
CASSLGQSSTDTQYF | TGTGCCAGCAGTTTAGGACAGTCCTCCACAGATACGCAGTATTTT | . | TRBJ2-3 | TRBV27 | .
CASSEAGSPLHF | TGTGCCAGCAGTGAAGCGGGGTCACCCCTCCACTTT | few | TRBJ1-6 | TRBV6-5 | .
CASSQTTSAYEQYF | TGTGCCAGCTCGCAGACTACCTCCGCCTACGAGCAGTACTTC | . | TRBJ2-7 | TRBV18 | .
CASSISGNEQYF | TGTGCCAGTAGTATCAGCGGGAACGAGCAGTACTTC | . | TRBJ2-7 | TRBV19 | TRBD2
CASSAGLAGGFYEQYF | TGTGCCAGCAGCGCCGGACTAGCGGGAGGTTTCTACGAGCAGTACTTC | . | TRBJ2-7 | TRBV9 | TRBD2
CASSDSIGATDTQYF | TGTGCCAGCAGTGACTCGATAGGGGCCACAGATACGCAGTATTTT | . | TRBJ2-3 | TRBV6-4 | .
CASSPNQETQYF | TGCGCCAGCAGCCCGAACCAGGAGACCCAGTACTTC | . | TRBJ2-5 | TRBV4-3 | .
CASSSKWDSKNEQFF | TGTGCCAGCAGCTCTAAATGGGACAGTAAGAATGAGCAGTTCTTC | . | TRBJ2-1 | TRBV7-9 | TRBD1
CASSIGDRQNEKLFF | TGCGCCAGCAGCATAGGGGACAGACAGAATGAAAAACTGTTTTTT | once | TRBJ1-4 | TRBV5-1 | TRBD1
CASSVEGQSTDTQYF | TGTGCCAGCAGCGTAGAGGGGCAGAGCACAGATACGCAGTATTTT | . | TRBJ2-3 | TRBV9 | .
CASSGTGPGGYTF | TGTGCCAGCAGCGGGACAGGGCCAGGAGGCTACACCTTC | . | TRBJ1-2 | TRBV7-9 | TRBD1
CASTSGGRDTQYF | TGTGCCAGTACTTCCGGGGGTAGAGATACGCAGTATTTT | . | TRBJ2-3 | TRBV19 | .
CASSPGAALVATNEKLFF | TGTGCCAGCTCACCGGGGGCAGCCCTAGTTGCAACTAATGAAAAACTGTTTTTT | . | TRBJ1-4 | TRBV18 | .
CASSHPGEKLFF | TGCGCCAGCAGCCACCCAGGGGAAAAACTGTTTTTT | . | TRBJ1-4 | TRBV4-3 | .
CASSSLGDWQFF | TGTGCCAGCAGCTCCTTAGGGGATTGGCAGTTCTTC | . | TRBJ2-1 | TRBV7-2 | .
CASRDYRVSGHNEQFF | TGTGCTAGCCGGGACTATCGGGTATCGGGCCACAATGAGCAGTTCTTC | . | TRBJ2-1 | TRBV12-5 | TRBD2
CSVEMGQGGLYGYTF | TGCAGCGTTGAAATGGGACAGGGGGGGCTCTATGGCTACACCTTC | . | TRBJ1-2 | TRBV29-1 | TRBD1
CAWRLRSTNEKLFF | TGTGCCTGGAGACTGCGAAGTACTAATGAAAAACTGTTTTTT | . | TRBJ1-4 | TRBV30 | .
CASRDILTEAFF | TGTGCCAGCAGAGACATTCTTACTGAAGCTTTCTTT | . | TRBJ1-1 | TRBV25-1 | .
CASSLGLAGPISYNEQFF | TGTGCCAGCAGCTTGGGACTAGCGGGGCCCATCTCCTACAATGAGCAGTTCTTC | . | TRBJ2-1 | TRBV5-4 | TRBD2
CASRDSRLSVNTEAFF | TGCGCCAGCAGGGACAGCCGCCTATCAGTGAACACTGAAGCTTTCTTT | . | TRBJ1-1 | TRBV5-1 | .
CASGLVHTGERNSPLHF | TGTGCTAGTGGTTTGGTACATACAGGGGAGAGGAATTCACCCCTCCACTTT | . | TRBJ1-6 | TRBV12-5 | TRBD1
CASSIRGDRYTEAFF | TGTGCCAGTAGTATCAGGGGGGACAGATACACTGAAGCTTTCTTT | . | TRBJ1-1 | TRBV19 | TRBD1
CASRLLANYEQYF | TGTGCCAGCAGGCTACTAGCTAACTACGAGCAGTACTTC | . | TRBJ2-7 | TRBV7-2 | .
CASSLAGDVGTEAFF | TGCGCCAGCAGCTTGGCGGGGGATGTGGGTACTGAAGCTTTCTTT | . | TRBJ1-1 | TRBV5-1 | .
CASSLLSGKPDTQYF | TGTGCCAGCAGCTTATTAAGCGGGAAGCCAGATACGCAGTATTTT | . | TRBJ2-3 | TRBV7-2 | TRBD2
CASSSAGGAGQRGRNIQYF | TGTGCCAGCAGCTCCGCCGGAGGGGCGGGCCAGCGGGGAAGAAACATTCAGTACTTC | . | TRBJ2-4 | TRBV7-2 | TRBD2
CASSESAGVYNSPLHF | TGTGCCAGCAGTGAAAGTGCGGGGGTATATAATTCACCCCTCCACTTT | . | TRBJ1-6 | TRBV6-1 | .
CASSRGSHYEQYF | TGTGCCAGCAGCCGGGGGAGCCACTACGAGCAGTACTTC | . | TRBJ2-7 | TRBV7-9 | .
CASSLFPTSGGETQYF | TGTGCCAGCAGCTTGTTCCCCACTAGCGGGGGGGAGACCCAGTACTTC | once | TRBJ2-5 | TRBV5-6 | TRBD2
CASSQVPPFLETQYF | TGCGCCAGCAGCCAAGTCCCCCCTTTTTTAGAGACCCAGTACTTC | few | TRBJ2-5 | TRBV4-1 | .
CASSLGWDSNTEAFF | TGTGCCAGCAGCTTGGGGTGGGACAGCAACACTGAAGCTTTCTTT | . | TRBJ1-1 | TRBV5-5 | TRBD1
CASSYGTGDEQYF | TGTGCCAGCAGTTACGGGACAGGGGACGAGCAGTACTTC | . | TRBJ2-7 | TRBV11-3 | TRBD1
CASSEARGTGGYTF | TGTGCCAGCAGTGAAGCGCGGGGGACTGGTGGCTACACCTTC | . | TRBJ1-2 | TRBV6-1 | .
CASSAPTTYSNQPQHF | TGTGCCAGCAGTGCGCCAACTACTTATAGCAATCAGCCCCAGCATTTT | . | TRBJ1-5 | TRBV25-1 | .
CASSLGRTGTSVTDTQYF | TGTGCCAGCAGCTTAGGGAGGACCGGGACTAGCGTCACAGATACGCAGTATTTT | . | TRBJ2-3 | TRBV7-9 | TRBD2
CASSPGANQPQHF | TGTGCCAGCTCACCAGGAGCCAATCAGCCCCAGCATTTT | . | TRBJ1-5 | TRBV18 | .
CSAGQGTRVHF | TGCAGTGCTGGCCAGGGAACTCGTGTCCACTTT | . | TRBJ1-6 | TRBV20-1 | .
CASSELLAGVEQFF | TGTGCCAGCAGTGAACTCCTAGCGGGAGTGGAGCAGTTCTTC | . | TRBJ2-1 | TRBV6-1 | TRBD2
CASSPQNNEQFF | TGTGCCAGCAGCCCACAAAACAATGAGCAGTTCTTC | . | TRBJ2-1 | TRBV11-2 | .
CASRMDSSQPQHF | TGTGCCTCGCGTATGGATAGCAGTCAGCCCCAGCATTTT | few | TRBJ1-5 | TRBV25-1 | .
CASSLLFRGANSPLHF | TGTGCCAGCAGCTTGTTGTTTCGGGGAGCGAATTCACCCCTCCACTTT | . | TRBJ1-6 | TRBV5-4 | .